This T cell receptor (beta chain) derives from a study of shared clonotypes between healthy human individuals. This clone was seen a single time. The run depth of the assay was deep. This table comes from immunoSEQ multiplex PCR, and its TCRdb copy is limited to in-frame clones, with some not included. The sample lists roughly 2.2 million clones; more than 80% were seen once. The TCR sequence derives from a man aged 18 to 35 in good health. Some clones in this sample may be carry-over from other donors' samples. The sample consisted of naive CD4+ T cells from PBMCs. As for subset: CD45RA+ positively selected.

For the CDR3, the DNA is TGTGCCAGCAGCGCCGGGACGGTCTCCTACAATGAGCAGTTCTTC. Translation gives CASSAGTVSYNEQFF. The genes are TRBV6-1 and TRBJ2-1; D might be TRBD1 or TRBD2, each matching 5 bases. The CDR3 totals 15 residues. Germline V gene sequence: CDR1 MNHNS, CDR2 SASEGT. Trimming shortened V by 6 bases and J by 0 bases, and 12 bases separated the two germline ends.